What follows are 10 T cell receptor beta chains derived from one specimen sequenced in a study of control samples from healthy donors and cancer patients. Measured with immunoSEQ multiplex PCR; TCRdb has only the in-frame clones, and not every one. This sample carries 150,000 or so clones, about 90% of them seen once, and the ten largest clones take more than 6.5%. The sequenced material came from blood. These receptors all come from a young man in good health.

The chain uses TRBV15 and TRBJ1-6; D is unclear. This CDR3 has 16 residues. The germline V gene encodes CDR1 LNHNV and CDR2 YYDKDF (reference sequence). Trimming took 4 bases from V and 4 from J, leaving 14 bases between them. Written as DNA, the CDR3 is TGTGCCACCAGCAATTCCAGGAATCTTTATAATTCACCCCTCCACTTT. It is translated as CATSNSRNLYNSPLHF.

This chain joins TRBV5-1 and TRBJ2-3; 9 positions match TRBD2. V lost 4 bases and J lost 6; bases outside the gene matches: 15. Germline CDR1 SGHRS, CDR2 YFSETQ. The CDR3 is 17 amino acids. CDR3 loop: CASSPRGAGGSVDTQYF. CDR3 DNA: TGCGCCAGCAGCCCCCGAGGGGCGGGGGGGTCCGTCGATACGCAGTATTTT.

CDR3 nucleotides: TGTGCCAGCAGCTTAGCCGGGACCTACAATGAGCAGTTCTTC. Translating gives CASSLAGTYNEQFF. The V call is TRBV13, the J call TRBJ2-1; perhaps TRBD2 as D (5 bases). This CDR3 has 14 amino acids. V lost 1 base, J lost 2 bases, and 6 bases lay in between. Germline V gene lookup returns CDR1 PRHDT and CDR2 FYEKMQ (reference sequence).

The gene calls are TRBV5-1 and TRBJ1-1, with D uncertain. There are 14 residues in the CDR3. Germline V gives CDR1 SGHRS, CDR2 YFSETQ. Trimming took off 4 bases at V and 3 bases at J, with 13 bases between the two ends. The CDR3 bases are TGCGCCAGCAGCCCCTTGATGATGGACACTGAAGCTTTCTTT. Translation gives CASSPLMMDTEAFF.

This chain links TRBV18 with TRBJ1-1; D not certain. The V end lost 1 base, the J end lost 0 bases, and 6 bases lay between the germline ends. This CDR3 comprises 14 residues. Germline V gene data show CDR1 as KGHSH and CDR2 as LQKENI. The CDR3 coding sequence is TGTGCCAGCTCACCACAGGGTGTGAACACTGAAGCTTTCTTT. Its protein is CASSPQGVNTEAFF.

The CDR3 protein is CATSDGSTDTQYF. CDR3 coding DNA: TGTGCCACCAGTGATGGTTCGACAGATACGCAGTATTTT. The J gene is TRBJ2-3, the V gene TRBV24-1; D is unresolved. The V gene's germline CDR1 is KGHDR and CDR2 SFDVKD. V shed 3 bases and J shed 3 bases, with 6 bases lying between them. The CDR3 contains 13 residues.

V and J are TRBV12-3 or TRBV12-4 and TRBJ1-2; weak D call: TRBD1 (6 bases). The CDR3 covers 12 residues. V was cut by 5 bases and J by 5 bases, with 9 bases left in between. CDR3 sequence: CASSKTGYGYTF. The CDR3 nucleotides read TGTGCCAGCAGTAAGACAGGATATGGCTACACCTTC.

As to this clone: One end of the junction fails to match germline, which may point to a read error. The genes are TRBV2 and TRBJ2-1, with D perhaps TRBD2 (6 bases). This CDR3 comprises 13 residues. Germline V gene data show CDR1 as SNHLY and CDR2 as FYNNEI. The CDR3 DNA sequence: TGTGCCAGCAGAGAAGACGCGGGGAATGAGCAGTTCTTC. Translating gives CASREDAGNEQFF.

The J gene is TRBJ1-2, the V gene TRBV24-1; no firm D call. Per germline, CDR1 KGHDR and CDR2 SFDVKD. There are 9 residues in the CDR3. Trimming removed 8 bases from V and 11 bases from J, with 8 bases in between. The CDR3 protein is CATIFGYTF. The CDR3 DNA reads as TGTGCCACCATTTTCGGTTACACCTTC.

V and J are TRBV7-2 and TRBJ2-1; 9 positions match TRBD2. Per germline, CDR1 SGHTA and CDR2 FQGNSA. J gave up 4 bases and V 3 bases, and 4 bases lay outside the gene matches. This CDR3 has 15 amino acids. Written as DNA, the CDR3 is TGTGCCAGCAGCTTCGGAAGCGGGGGGTACAATGAGCAGTTCTTC. This codes for CASSFGSGGYNEQFF.